Presented here are 24 T cell receptor beta chains from one specimen sequenced in a study of cytomegalovirus exposure and HLA in healthy donors. PCR used 60 Vbeta primers and 13 Jbeta primers. TCRdb's table, derived via immunoSEQ multiplex PCR, lists solely in-frame clones and lacks some. The sample has about 130,000 clones; 75% to 85% are singletons. Sequencing used PBMCs. These receptors were collected from a man aged 30 to 39 in good health and CMV-seronegative.

This clone is a singleton in its sample. The CDR3 DNA follows: TGTGCCAGCAGTTTATACGGGGGAGAGACCCAGTACTTC. Translation gives CASSLYGGETQYF. This chain joins TRBV27 and TRBJ2-5; maybe TRBD2 (6 bases). Germline V gene data show CDR1 as MNHEY and CDR2 as SMNVEV (reference sequence). This CDR3 has 13 residues. V lost 1 base and J 4 bases, leaving 7 bases between the germline ends.

Note on this clone: At one end the junction does not follow the germline gene, possibly because of a read error. The CDR3 protein is CSVSGVGAYGYPF. The CDR3 nucleotides are TGCAGCGTTTCAGGGGTAGGGGCCTATGGCTACCCCTTC. This chain connects TRBV29-1 to TRBJ1-2, with a weak D call TRBD1 (6 bases). This CDR3 has 13 residues. Germline V lookup: CDR1 SQVTM, CDR2 ANQGSEA.

CDR3 DNA sequence: TGTGCCAGCTCACCACCGGGGGGACAGGGCCACCCTGAAGCTTTCTTT. It translates to CASSPPGGQGHPEAFF. This chain joins TRBV18 and TRBJ1-1, with TRBD1 matching 9 bases. With 0 bases clipped from V and 6 bases from J, the junction kept 8 bases outside the gene matches. CDR1 and CDR2 (germline): KGHSH, LQKENI. The CDR3 runs 16 residues. Full variable domain (rest looked up from reference TRBV18 and TRBJ1-1): NAGVMQNPRHLVRRRGQEARLRCSPMKGHSHVYWYRQLPEEGLKFMVYLQKENIIDESGMPKERFSAEFPKEGPSILRIQQVVRGDSAAYFCASSPPGGQGHPEAFFGQGTRLTVV.

V gene TRBV11-2 combines with J gene TRBJ2-2, with TRBD2 matching 7 bases. Per germline, CDR1 SGHAT and CDR2 FQNNGV. This CDR3 contains 15 residues. After removal of 1 base from V and 7 bases from J, the junction contained 6 bases not matched to a gene. CDR3 in DNA: TGTGCCAGCAGCTTAGTGCGGGAGATATACGGGGAGCTGTTTTTT. Translation gives CASSLVREIYGELFF.

The chain links TRBV30 to TRBJ1-2; D remains unclear. The germline gives CDR1 GTSNPN, CDR2 SVGIG (reference sequence). This CDR3 is 11 amino acids long. V lost 6 bases and J 3 bases, leaving 8 bases between the germline ends. CDR3 sequence (DNA): TGTGCCTGCTACCGGGACTATGGCTACACCTTC. The encoded protein is CACYRDYGYTF.

The V gene is TRBV5-4, the J gene TRBJ1-1, with 7 bases that match TRBD1. Germline-derived CDR1 and CDR2 are SGHNT and YYREEE (reference sequence). CDR3 size: 13 residues. The ends lost 4 bases at V and 6 bases at J; junction bases unmatched: 6. The CDR3 DNA reads TGTGCCAGCAGCGGCGGGACAGTGGCTGAAGCTTTCTTT. This encodes CASSGGTVAEAFF.

The J gene is TRBJ2-7, the V gene TRBV7-2, with a weak D call TRBD1 (5 bases). Trimming stripped 4 bases from V and 3 bases from J, with 19 bases between. From germline, CDR1 is SGHTA and CDR2 FQGNSA. CDR3 length: 16 amino acids. CDR3 sequence: CASSSFTGEVGYEQYF. DNA for the CDR3: TGTGCCAGCAGCTCCTTCACAGGTGAGGTTGGCTACGAGCAGTACTTC. The whole variable domain, remainder taken from reference TRBV7-2 and TRBJ2-7, is GAGVSQSPSNKVTEKGKDVELRCDPISGHTALYWYRQSLGQGLEFLIYFQGNSAPDKSGLPSDRFSAERTGGSVSTLTIQRTQQEDSAVYLCASSSFTGEVGYEQYFGPGTRLTVT.

The rearrangement uses TRBV11-2 and TRBJ2-3, with D possibly TRBD2 on 5 matching bases. This CDR3 contains 16 residues. Germline CDR1 reads SGHAT; CDR2 reads FQNNGV. V shed 4 bases and J shed 2 bases, with 16 bases lying between them. CDR3: CASSSTDFSDTDTQYF. The CDR3, as DNA: TGTGCCAGCAGCTCTACCGACTTTAGCGACACAGATACGCAGTATTTT.

This chain connects TRBV19 to TRBJ1-3; 7 bases match TRBD1. The CDR3 loop spans 15 amino acids. Germline assignment: CDR1 LNHDA and CDR2 SQIVND (reference sequence). Trimming removed 5 bases from V and 0 bases from J; junction bases left unmatched: 4. In DNA, the CDR3 is TGTGCCAGTAGTGCCGGACAGGACTCTGGAAACACCATATATTTT. It specifies CASSAGQDSGNTIYF. The whole variable domain, filled in from reference TRBV19 and TRBJ1-3, reads DGGITQSPKYLFRKEGQNVTLSCEQNLNHDAMYWYRQDPGQGLRLIYYSQIVNDFQKGDIAEGYSVSREKKESFPLTVTSAQKNPTAFYLCASSAGQDSGNTIYFGEGSWLTVV.

This sequence joins TRBV10-2 and TRBJ2-1; D is unresolved. Germline V gene lookup returns CDR1 WSHSY and CDR2 SAAADI. The germline V and J ends were trimmed by 8 bases and 6 bases, with 5 bases remaining between them. CDR3 length: 10 residues. The CDR3 sequence is CASGVNEQFF. Here the CDR3 DNA reads TGCGCCAGCGGAGTCAATGAGCAGTTCTTC.

V is TRBV6-5 and J is TRBJ2-7; tentatively, D is TRBD1 (6 bases). The V end lost 2 bases, the J end lost 2 bases, and 7 bases lay between the germline ends. Germline V gives CDR1 MNHEY, CDR2 SVGAGI. This CDR3 contains 13 residues. As DNA, the CDR3 is TGTGCCAGCAGTTACGACAGGACCTACGAGCAGTACTTC. This gives the protein CASSYDRTYEQYF.

The chain has TRBV5-1 and TRBJ1-1, with 9 bases identical to TRBD1. The V segment lost 4 bases and the J segment 4 bases; nucleotides outside the gene matches: 5. The CDR3 totals 14 residues. Looked up from germline, CDR1 is SGHRS and CDR2 is YFSETQ. This CDR3 reads CASSTGGSGTEAFF. The CDR3 DNA is TGCGCCAGCAGCACAGGGGGCTCGGGCACTGAAGCTTTCTTT.

This chain joins TRBV18 and TRBJ2-1, with 14 positions matching TRBD2. The CDR3 has 17 residues. After removal of 2 bases from V and 5 bases from J, the junction contained 5 bases not matched to a gene. Germline loops: CDR1 KGHSH, CDR2 LQKENI. This CDR3 is CASSPGTSGRGDNEQFF. CDR3 in DNA: TGTGCCAGCTCACCAGGGACTAGCGGGAGAGGGGACAATGAGCAGTTCTTC.

The rearrangement uses TRBV27 and TRBJ2-1, with 9 bases aligning to TRBD2. CDR1 and CDR2 from the germline V gene are MNHEY and SMNVEV (reference sequence). With 4 bases clipped from V and 7 bases from J, the junction kept 17 bases outside the gene matches. The CDR3 totals 18 residues. The DNA for the CDR3 is TGTGCCAGCAGTTCCAACTGGTTCGCGGGAGGGCCTCAGAATGAGCAGTTCTTC. Its translation is CASSSNWFAGGPQNEQFF.

This chain uses TRBV6-1 with TRBJ2-1, with D maybe TRBD1 (5 bases). V was cut by 1 base and J by 15 bases, with 22 bases left in between. Germline CDR1 is MNHNS and CDR2 is SASEGT. This CDR3 comprises 15 residues. CDR3 protein: CASSEESVGAARRFF. As DNA, the CDR3 is TGTGCCAGCAGTGAAGAAAGTGTAGGGGCAGCTCGGCGGTTCTTC.

The chain links TRBV18 to TRBJ2-3; 10 bases map to TRBD2. The V gene's germline CDR1 is KGHSH and CDR2 LQKENI. This CDR3 is built from 15 residues. The trim removed 3 bases at V and 3 bases at J, leaving 3 bases unmatched. The CDR3 DNA follows: TGTGCCAGCTCACCTCAAGCGGGAGGGACAGATACGCAGTATTTT. It specifies CASSPQAGGTDTQYF.

The chain uses TRBV7-3 and TRBJ2-1; 8 bases fit TRBD2. The CDR3 is 14 amino acids. V was clipped by 5 bases and J by 6 bases; unmatched bases: 6. Germline CDR1 reads SGHTA; CDR2 reads FQGTGA. The CDR3 coding sequence is TGTGCCAGCAGCCTCGTACGGGGGGGCAATGAGCAGTTCTTC. Amino acids: CASSLVRGGNEQFF.

The chain is built from TRBV9 and TRBJ2-5; possible D gene TRBD1, 5 bases. The closer fit of TRBJ2-7 to the DNA end suggests the J call may be wrong. CDR3 length equals 12 residues. The germline CDR1 and CDR2 sequences are SGDLS and YYNGEE. CDR3 coding DNA: TGTGCCAGCAGCGACGACAGCTACGAGCAGTACTTC. The encoded protein is CASSDDSYEQYF.

The sample holds one count of this clone. Germline is not matched at one junction end, which may reflect a read error. V and J are TRBV6-5 and TRBJ1-5, with D perhaps matching TRBD1 (5 bases). The CDR3 is 14 residues long. Germline V gene sequence: CDR1 MNHEY, CDR2 SVGAGI. In DNA form, the CDR3 reads TGTGCCAGCAGTAGGGGTGACAGCAATCAGCCCCAGAATTTT. Translating it yields CASSRGDSNQPQNF.

The genes are TRBV11-2 and TRBJ2-7; 7 nucleotides agree with TRBD1. The V gene's germline CDR1 is SGHAT and CDR2 FQNNGV. V lost 5 bases and J lost 4; bases outside the gene matches: 14. This CDR3 spans 16 amino acids. In DNA form, the CDR3 reads TGTGCCAGCAGCCCGACCCTACAGGGGCAAGCTTACGAGCAGTACTTC. This gives the protein CASSPTLQGQAYEQYF. Full variable domain (outside the CDR3, taken from reference TRBV11-2 and TRBJ2-7): EAGVAQSPRYKIIEKRQSVAFWCNPISGHATLYWYQQILGQGPKLLIQFQNNGVVDDSQLPKDRFSAERLKGVDSTLKIQPAKLEDSAVYLCASSPTLQGQAYEQYFGPGTRLTVT.

V and J are TRBV7-9 and TRBJ2-6; TRBD1 is a possible D gene (6 bases). Per germline, CDR1 SEHNR and CDR2 FQNEAQ (reference sequence). V lost 4 bases to trimming and J lost 0 bases, with 10 bases between them. The CDR3 runs to 16 residues. CDR3 sequence (DNA): TGTGCCAGCAGCTCGGACAGCTACTCTGGGGCCAACGTCCTGACTTTC. This encodes CASSSDSYSGANVLTF.

The chain joins TRBV29-1 to TRBJ1-1; D gene unclear. V lost 7 bases to trimming and J lost 1 base, with 10 bases between them. The CDR3 is 12 residues long. Germline values: CDR1 SQVTM, CDR2 ANQGSEA. The CDR3 here is CSAFPGNTEAFF. Here the CDR3 DNA reads TGCAGCGCCTTCCCAGGGAACACTGAAGCTTTCTTT.

This rearrangement joins TRBV6-4 to TRBJ1-6, with a tentative D call TRBD1 (6 bases). The V and J ends lost 4 bases and 0 bases respectively, with 16 bases between them. Looked up from germline, CDR1 is MRHNA and CDR2 is SNTAGT. This CDR3 has 18 amino acids. The CDR3: CASSAGEFGSSYNSPLHF. As DNA, the CDR3 is TGTGCCAGCAGTGCAGGGGAATTTGGAAGCTCCTATAATTCACCCCTCCACTTT.

V is TRBV7-2 and J is TRBJ2-7, with 7 bases aligning to TRBD2. The CDR3 loop spans 14 amino acids. Germline CDR1 SGHTA, CDR2 FQGNSA. V lost 5 bases, J lost 2 bases, and 6 bases stayed unmatched. For the CDR3, the DNA is TGTGCCAGCAGCCCCCGGACTAGTACCTACGAGCAGTACTTC. Translated, it gives CASSPRTSTYEQYF.